This TCR beta chain is from a study of T cells in Graves' hyperthyroidism and ophthalmopathy. This clonotype was detected only a few times. With a much larger clone just one base away, this may be a read error. Enrolled ophthalmopathy patients presented with a Clinical Activity Score of at least 3, a NOSPECS grade of at least 4, and disease duration under 3 months. PBMCs were collected from an approximately 10 ml volume of fresh peripheral blood. Amplified regions were TCR beta CDR3 sequences from RNA transcripts. HTBI primers were employed in a first-round RT-PCR of the TCR CDR3. TCRdb independently ran MiXCR on the multiplex PCR reads; one entry per CDR3 protein. The sample contains around 490,000 distinct CDR3 sequences, about 20% of which appear only once. Germline V gene sequence: CDR1 SEHNR, CDR2 FQNEAQ (reference sequence). This CDR3 is 11 amino acids long. Trimming stripped 2 bases from V and 6 bases from J, with 4 bases between.

The origin of this receptor is a man aged 35 to 55 with Graves' ophthalmopathy. The rearrangement joins TRBV7-9 to TRBJ1-1; D is ambiguous. Sample: blood. CDR3 bases: TGTGCCAGCAGCTTAAGCCCTGAAGCTTTCTTT. Its translation: CASSLSPEAFF.